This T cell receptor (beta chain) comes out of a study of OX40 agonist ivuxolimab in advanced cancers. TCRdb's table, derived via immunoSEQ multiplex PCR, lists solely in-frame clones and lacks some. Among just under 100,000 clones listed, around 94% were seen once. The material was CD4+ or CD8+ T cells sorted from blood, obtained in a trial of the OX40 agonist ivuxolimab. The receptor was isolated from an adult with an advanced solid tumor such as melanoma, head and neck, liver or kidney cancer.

The CDR3 DNA sequence: TGCGCCAGCAGCCCGTTTGGGGGGGGCGAGCAGTACTTC. It translates to CASSPFGGGEQYF. The chain links TRBV5-1 to TRBJ2-7; 7 positions agree with TRBD2. Per the germline V gene, CDR1 is SGHRS and CDR2 is YFSETQ. The CDR3 is made up of 13 amino acids. The junction had 7 bases not matched to a gene; V was cut back by 4 bases and J by 6 bases.